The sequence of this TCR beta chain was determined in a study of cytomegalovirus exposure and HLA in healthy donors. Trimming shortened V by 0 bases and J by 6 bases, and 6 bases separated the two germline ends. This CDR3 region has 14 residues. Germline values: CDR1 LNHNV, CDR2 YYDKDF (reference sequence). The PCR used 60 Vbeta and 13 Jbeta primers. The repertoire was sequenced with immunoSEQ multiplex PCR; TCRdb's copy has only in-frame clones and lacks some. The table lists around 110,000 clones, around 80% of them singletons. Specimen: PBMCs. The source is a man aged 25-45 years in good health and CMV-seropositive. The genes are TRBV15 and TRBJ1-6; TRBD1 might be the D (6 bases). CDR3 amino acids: CATSRDRGNSPLHF. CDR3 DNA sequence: TGTGCCACCAGCAGAGACAGGGGTAATTCACCCCTCCACTTT.